What follows is one TCR beta chain and its context. Its antigen is unknown. Per-base qualities were not stored, and no clone one base away is much larger. These data come from a study of long-term antiretroviral therapy in people with HIV (dated by TCRdb to between 2021 and 2023). About the investigation overall: Collection of the earliest samples took place about a decade ahead of the 2015 WHO recommendation for immediate ART, at a time when ART was typically delayed until CD4 counts fell. No cross-contamination during QIAcube processing turned up in test extractions that ran a monoclonal T-cell line alongside about 30 polyclonal samples. A retrospective serial study tested whether changes in peripheral blood TRB repertoire composition and diversity were associated with ART initiation and durable HIV suppression. Among the 25 to 35 participants with HIV, over nine were female. A total of roughly 200 cryopreserved PBMC samples came from 30 or so adults with confirmed HIV infection and were collected serially over a mean of roughly six years (range 1-12). Results the study describes overall, beyond this receptor: HIV repertoires had narrower CDR3 length ranges than controls, and the network structure suggested an antigen-experienced repertoire that shifted only slightly toward naive after ART. A significant increase in TRB diversity was found to be associated with ART initiation, although TRB diversity was observed to remain significantly below that of transplant donor controls even after long-term ART. Inferences about post-ART repertoire changes were limited because no data were available on ART adherence, viral resistance or therapy changes. Owing to limited PBMC availability, only the TCR beta chain was sequenced, without alpha chain pairing. The samples span the years 2004 to 2017, and the ART regimens used at that time may not be as effective as current regimens. Because pre-ART samples had limited cell numbers, profiling was done on unsorted PBMC rather than on sorted CD4+ and CD8+ T cells. At every time point, the repertoire was dominated by expanded TRB clones first identified before ART initiation, although this dominance fluctuated and, in many PLHIV, declined after ART.

Participants were included only if at least one PBMC sample before ART initiation and at least two post-ART samples were available. Every participant with HIV received treatment in the United States of America. Before DNA extraction, cryopreserved samples of about 1-10 million PBMC were thawed and washed. At the time of the earliest PBMC sample for each participant with HIV, ages ranged from roughly 23 to 55 years. Each participant contributed PBMC samples from 1-4 timepoints before ART initiation and 2-8 timepoints after ART initiation, with a median of 7 samples. For every participant, serial HIV viral load, CD4+ T-cell count, ART history and demographic data were obtained. Genomic DNA was extracted from unsorted PBMC with a Qiagen kit on a QIAcube, processed in batches of 12 samples. The immunoSEQ hsTCRB v3.0 assay was used at survey level resolution for TRB variable region sequencing. The targeted TRB sequencing depth was about 40,000-50,000 T-cell genomes per sample. Pooled TRB libraries were sequenced on an Illumina MiSeq with a v3 150-cycle kit. Per the original workflow: Repertoire analysis was run in R within a reproducible Nextflow workflow that covered QC, data transformation and analysis. Custom analyses were implemented in LymphoSeq2, an R package for AIRR-Seq data exploration. A few samples yielding fewer than 5000 total TRB sequences were excluded, leaving more than 150 analyzed HIV repertoires. Among the 180 or so HIV repertoires that were kept, almost 60 were collected before ART initiation and roughly 130 were collected after ART initiation. Repertoires were downsampled to 5000 TRB nucleotide sequences, with summary statistics averaged over 100 downsampling iterations. Only TRB sequences with CDR3 regions of at least seven amino acids were retained for analysis. Diversity was measured with a Shannon entropy-derived clonality score and the Gini coefficient. In the repertoire networks, any two of the top 5000 CDR3 amino acid sequences were linked whenever the two sequences differed by an edit distance of one. GLIPH2 predicted antigen specificity groups and MHC restriction for TRB CDR3 amino acid sequences. CDR3 amino acid sequences were matched against VDJdb and McPAS-TCR to flag known CMV, EBV, HIV or tissue antigen associations. Pre-ART, post-ART and control groups were compared with Wilcoxon signed-rank tests and Holm-Bonferroni correction. Held by TCRdb, this immuneACCESS table contains in-frame sequences only and omits some clones. Under half of the omission traces to an unresolved V gene where checked; the cause of the rest is unknown. D and trimming come from the DNA, and the V and J calls and clone size come from that table. This sample is represented by 30,000 to 40,000 clones; about 93% of them were singletons. In total, the top ten clones hold roughly 4% of the sample.

V and J lose 0 bases and 6 bases, and a span of 23 bases separates them. Counted from cysteine to phenylalanine, this CDR3 has 18 amino acids. Only the CDR3 DNA is retained, 54 bases long and in frame from the first base. The germline V gene yields MGHRA for CDR1 and YSYEKL for CDR2. Sample: unsorted PBMCs, taken 5 to 5.5 years after starting antiretroviral therapy. The receptor comes from a woman in her forties or fifties with HIV. The V gene is TRBV4-1 and the J gene is TRBJ1-2, with a tentative D gene TRBD1 over 6 matching bases. The DNA reads TGCGCCAGCAGCCAAGATTCGGCCGCCCGGGACAAACTTAATGGCTACACCTTC. It specifies CASSQDSAARDKLNGYTF.